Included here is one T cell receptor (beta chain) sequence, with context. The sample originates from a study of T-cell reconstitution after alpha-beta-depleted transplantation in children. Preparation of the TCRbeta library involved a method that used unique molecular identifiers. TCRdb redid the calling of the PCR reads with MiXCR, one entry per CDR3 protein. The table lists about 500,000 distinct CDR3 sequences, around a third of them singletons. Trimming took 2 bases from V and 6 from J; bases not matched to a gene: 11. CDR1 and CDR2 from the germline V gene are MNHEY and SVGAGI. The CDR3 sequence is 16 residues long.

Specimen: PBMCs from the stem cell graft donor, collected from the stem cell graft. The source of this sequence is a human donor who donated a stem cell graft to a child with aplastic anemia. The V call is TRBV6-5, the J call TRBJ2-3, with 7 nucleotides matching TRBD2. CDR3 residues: CASSYGLAEGRDTQYF. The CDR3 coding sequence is TGTGCCAGCAGTTACGGGCTAGCGGAAGGGCGGGATACGCAGTATTTT.